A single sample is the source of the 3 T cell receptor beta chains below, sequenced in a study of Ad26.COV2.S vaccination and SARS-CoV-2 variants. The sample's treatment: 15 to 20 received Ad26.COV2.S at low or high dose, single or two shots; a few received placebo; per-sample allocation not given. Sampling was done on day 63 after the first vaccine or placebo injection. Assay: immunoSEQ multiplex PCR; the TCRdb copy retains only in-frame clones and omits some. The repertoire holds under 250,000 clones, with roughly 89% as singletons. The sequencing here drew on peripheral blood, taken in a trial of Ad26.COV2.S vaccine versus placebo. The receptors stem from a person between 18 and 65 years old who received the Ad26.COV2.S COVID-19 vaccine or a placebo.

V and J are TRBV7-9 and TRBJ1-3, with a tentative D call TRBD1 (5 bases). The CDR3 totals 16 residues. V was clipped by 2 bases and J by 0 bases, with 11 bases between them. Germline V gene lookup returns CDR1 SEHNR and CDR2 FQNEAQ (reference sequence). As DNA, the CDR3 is TGTGCCAGCAGCTTAAGACAGAGGGTCTCTGGAAACACCATATATTTT. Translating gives CASSLRQRVSGNTIYF.

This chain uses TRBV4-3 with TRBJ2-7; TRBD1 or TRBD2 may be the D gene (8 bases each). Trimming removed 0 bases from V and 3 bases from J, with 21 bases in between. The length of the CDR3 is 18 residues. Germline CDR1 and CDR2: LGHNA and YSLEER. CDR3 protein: CASSQDPTGAGGYYEQYF. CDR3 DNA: TGCGCCAGCAGCCAAGATCCGACAGGGGCGGGGGGCTACTACGAGCAGTACTTC.

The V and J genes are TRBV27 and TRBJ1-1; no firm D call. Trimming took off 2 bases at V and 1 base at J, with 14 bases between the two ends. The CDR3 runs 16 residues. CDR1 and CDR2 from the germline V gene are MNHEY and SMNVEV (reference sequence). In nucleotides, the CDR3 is TGTGCCAGCAGTTTACAAGTACATAGAAGGAACACTGAAGCTTTCTTT. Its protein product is CASSLQVHRRNTEAFF.